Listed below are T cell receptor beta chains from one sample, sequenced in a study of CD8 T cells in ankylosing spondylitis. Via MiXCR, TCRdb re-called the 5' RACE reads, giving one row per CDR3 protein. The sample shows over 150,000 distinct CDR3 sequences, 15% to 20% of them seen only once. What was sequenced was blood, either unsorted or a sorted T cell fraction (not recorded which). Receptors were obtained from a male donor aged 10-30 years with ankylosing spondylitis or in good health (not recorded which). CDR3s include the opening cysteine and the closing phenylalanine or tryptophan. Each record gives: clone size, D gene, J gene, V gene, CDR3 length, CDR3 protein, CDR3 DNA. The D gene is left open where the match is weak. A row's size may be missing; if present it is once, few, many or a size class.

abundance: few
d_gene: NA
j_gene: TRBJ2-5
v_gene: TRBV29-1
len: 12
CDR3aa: CSVEVILETQYF
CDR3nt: TGCAGCGTTGAAGTCATACTAGAGACCCAGTACTTC

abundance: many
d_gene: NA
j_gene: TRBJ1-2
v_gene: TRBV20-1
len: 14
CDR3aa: CSARDAARSYGYTF
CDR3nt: TGCAGTGCTAGAGATGCTGCCAGGAGCTATGGCTACACCTTC

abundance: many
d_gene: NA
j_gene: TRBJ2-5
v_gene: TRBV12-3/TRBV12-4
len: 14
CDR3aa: CASSPVPGVKTQYF
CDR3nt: TGTGCCAGCAGTCCGGTTCCGGGAGTGAAGACCCAGTACTTC

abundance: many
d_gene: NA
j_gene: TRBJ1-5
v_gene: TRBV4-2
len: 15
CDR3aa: CASSQDLGSWQPQHF
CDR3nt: TGTGCCAGCAGCCAAGATCTGGGGTCGTGGCAGCCCCAGCATTTT

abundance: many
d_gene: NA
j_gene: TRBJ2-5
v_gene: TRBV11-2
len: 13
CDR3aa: CASSRAPGETQYF
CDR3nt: TGTGCCAGCAGCCGGGCCCCCGGGGAGACCCAGTACTTC

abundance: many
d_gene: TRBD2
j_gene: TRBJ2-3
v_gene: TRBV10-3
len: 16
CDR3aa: CAISEQTSGSTDTQYF
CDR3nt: TGTGCCATCAGTGAGCAGACTAGCGGTAGCACAGATACGCAGTATTTT

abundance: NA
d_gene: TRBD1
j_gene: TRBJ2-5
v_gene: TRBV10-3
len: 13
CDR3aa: CAISETGEETQYF
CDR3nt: TGTGCCATCAGCGAGACAGGGGAAGAGACCCAGTACTTC

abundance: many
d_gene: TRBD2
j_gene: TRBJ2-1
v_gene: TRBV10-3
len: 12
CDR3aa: CAISASGSEQFF
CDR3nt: TGTGCCATCAGTGCTAGCGGGAGCGAGCAGTTCTTC

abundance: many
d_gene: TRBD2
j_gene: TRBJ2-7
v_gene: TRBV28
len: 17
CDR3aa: CASSLVGLAGVSYEQYF
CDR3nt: TGTGCCAGCAGTTTAGTCGGGCTAGCGGGAGTTTCCTACGAGCAGTACTTC

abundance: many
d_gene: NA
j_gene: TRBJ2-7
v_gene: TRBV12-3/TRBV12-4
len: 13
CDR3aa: CASSPLGLYEQYF
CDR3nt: TGTGCCAGCAGTCCCCTGGGACTCTACGAGCAGTACTTC

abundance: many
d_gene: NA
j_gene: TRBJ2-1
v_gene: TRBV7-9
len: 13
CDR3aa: CASSIETTGSQFF
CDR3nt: TGTGCCAGCAGCATAGAGACTACGGGGTCGCAGTTCTTC

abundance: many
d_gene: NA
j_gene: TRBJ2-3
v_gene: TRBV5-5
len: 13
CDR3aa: CASSQFLDISQYF
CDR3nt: TGTGCCAGCAGCCAGTTCTTGGACATTTCACAGTATTTT

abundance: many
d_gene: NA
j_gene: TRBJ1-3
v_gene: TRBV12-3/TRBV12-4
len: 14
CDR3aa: CASSLGWSGNTIYF
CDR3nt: TGTGCCAGCAGTTTGGGGTGGTCTGGAAACACCATATATTTT

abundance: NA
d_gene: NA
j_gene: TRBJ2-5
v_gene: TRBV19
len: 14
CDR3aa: CASSIRLRVETQYF
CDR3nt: TGTGCCAGTAGTATCCGGCTTAGGGTAGAGACCCAGTACTTC

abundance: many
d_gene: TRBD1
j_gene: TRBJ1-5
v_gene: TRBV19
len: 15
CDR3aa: CASSPQGQGGQPQHF
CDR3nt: TGTGCCAGTAGTCCACAGGGACAGGGTGGTCAGCCCCAGCATTTT

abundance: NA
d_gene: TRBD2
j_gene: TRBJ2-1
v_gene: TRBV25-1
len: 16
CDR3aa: CASSEWTSGPYNEQFF
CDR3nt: TGTGCCAGCAGTGAGTGGACTAGCGGCCCCTACAATGAGCAGTTCTTC

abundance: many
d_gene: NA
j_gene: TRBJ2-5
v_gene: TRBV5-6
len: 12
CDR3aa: CASSQRSGTQYF
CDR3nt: TGTGCCAGCAGCCAACGGTCCGGGACCCAGTACTTC

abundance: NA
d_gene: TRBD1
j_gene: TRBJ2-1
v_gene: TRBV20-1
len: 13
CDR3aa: CSAPDRAYNEPFF
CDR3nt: TGCAGTGCCCCGGACAGGGCCTACAATGAGCCGTTCTTC

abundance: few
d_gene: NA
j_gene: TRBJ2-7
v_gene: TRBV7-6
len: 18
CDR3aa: CASSLEVSGLGPTYEQYF
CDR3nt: TGTGCCAGCAGCTTAGAAGTCTCAGGGTTAGGACCAACCTACGAGCAGTACTTC

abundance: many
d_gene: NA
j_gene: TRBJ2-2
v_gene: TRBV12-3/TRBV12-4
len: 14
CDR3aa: CASSLSVMTGELFF
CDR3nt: TGTGCCAGCAGTTTGTCCGTGATGACCGGGGAGCTGTTTTTT

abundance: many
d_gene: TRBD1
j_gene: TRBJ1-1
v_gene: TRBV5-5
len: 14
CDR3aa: CASSWDSGGTEAFF
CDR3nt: TGTGCCAGCAGCTGGGACAGTGGGGGGACTGAAGCTTTCTTT

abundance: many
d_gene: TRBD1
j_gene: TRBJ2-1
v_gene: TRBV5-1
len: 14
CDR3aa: CASSPGQGKNEQFF
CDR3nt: TGCGCCAGCAGCCCGGGACAGGGGAAGAATGAGCAGTTCTTC